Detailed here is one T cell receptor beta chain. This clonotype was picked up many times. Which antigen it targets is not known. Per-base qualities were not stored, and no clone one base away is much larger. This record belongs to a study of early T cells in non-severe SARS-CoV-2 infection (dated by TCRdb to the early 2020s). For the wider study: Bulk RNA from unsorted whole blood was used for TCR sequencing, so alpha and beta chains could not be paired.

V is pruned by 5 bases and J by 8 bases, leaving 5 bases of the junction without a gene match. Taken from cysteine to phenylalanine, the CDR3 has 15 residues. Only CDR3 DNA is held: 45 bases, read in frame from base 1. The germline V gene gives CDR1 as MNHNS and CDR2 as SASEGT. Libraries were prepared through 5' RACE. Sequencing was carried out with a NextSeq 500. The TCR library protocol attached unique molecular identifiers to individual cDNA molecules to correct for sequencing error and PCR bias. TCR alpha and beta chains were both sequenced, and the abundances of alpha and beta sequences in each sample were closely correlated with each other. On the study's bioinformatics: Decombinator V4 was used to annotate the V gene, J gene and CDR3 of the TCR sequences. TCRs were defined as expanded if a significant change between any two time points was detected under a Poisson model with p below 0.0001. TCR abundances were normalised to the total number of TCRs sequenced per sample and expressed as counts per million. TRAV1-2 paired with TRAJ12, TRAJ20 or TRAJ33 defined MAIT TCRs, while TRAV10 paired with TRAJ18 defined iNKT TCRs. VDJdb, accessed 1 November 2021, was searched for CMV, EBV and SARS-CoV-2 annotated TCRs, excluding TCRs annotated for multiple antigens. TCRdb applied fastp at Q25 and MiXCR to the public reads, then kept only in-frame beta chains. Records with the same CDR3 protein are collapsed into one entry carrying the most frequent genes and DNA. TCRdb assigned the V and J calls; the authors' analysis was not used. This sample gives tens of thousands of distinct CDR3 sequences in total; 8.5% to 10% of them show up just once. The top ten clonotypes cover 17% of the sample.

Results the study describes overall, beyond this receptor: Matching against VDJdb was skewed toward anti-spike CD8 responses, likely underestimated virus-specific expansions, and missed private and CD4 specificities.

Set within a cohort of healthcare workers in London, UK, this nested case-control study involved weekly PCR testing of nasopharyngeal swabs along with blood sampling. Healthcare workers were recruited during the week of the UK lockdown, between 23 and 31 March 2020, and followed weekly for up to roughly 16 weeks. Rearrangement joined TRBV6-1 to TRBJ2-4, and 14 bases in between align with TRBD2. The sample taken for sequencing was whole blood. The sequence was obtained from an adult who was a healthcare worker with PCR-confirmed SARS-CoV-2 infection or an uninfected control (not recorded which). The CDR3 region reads CASSPTSGRGDIQYF. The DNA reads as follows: TGTGCCAGCAGTCCGACTAGCGGGAGGGGGGACATTCAGTACTTC.